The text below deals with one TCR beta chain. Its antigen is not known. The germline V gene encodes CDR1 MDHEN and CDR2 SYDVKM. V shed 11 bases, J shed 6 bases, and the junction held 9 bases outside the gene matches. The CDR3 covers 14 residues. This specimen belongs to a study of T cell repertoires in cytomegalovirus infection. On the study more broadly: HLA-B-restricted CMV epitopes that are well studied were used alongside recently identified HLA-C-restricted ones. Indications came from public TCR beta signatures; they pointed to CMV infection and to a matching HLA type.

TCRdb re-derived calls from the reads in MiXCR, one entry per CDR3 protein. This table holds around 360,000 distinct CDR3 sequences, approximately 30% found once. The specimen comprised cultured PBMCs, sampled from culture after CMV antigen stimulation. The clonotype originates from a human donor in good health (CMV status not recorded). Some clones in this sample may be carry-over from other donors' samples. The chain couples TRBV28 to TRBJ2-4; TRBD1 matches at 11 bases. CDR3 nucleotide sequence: TGTGCCCGGGACAGGGGGTTGAGGGTAAACATTCAGTACTTC. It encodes CARDRGLRVNIQYF.